This T cell receptor beta chain originates from a study of shared clonotypes between healthy human individuals (dated by TCRdb to between 2020 and 2021). Notes on the research overall: A couple of women and three men aged 18 to 49 years were included in the cohort. For each donor, CD4 naive and CD4 memory were each given three plates, CD8 naive was given two plates, and CD8 memory was given one plate. Libraries were prepared and TCR repertoires were sequenced by different laboratories using diverse techniques, in order to increase sequencing depth and limit assay-specific biases. Per donor, leukapheresis produced somewhere between about 0.94 and 9 billion PBMCs. To estimate repertoire size and how much clonotype sharing occurs between individuals, the study deeply sequenced the blood TCR repertoires of roughly 5 healthy adults.

The paper's findings and limits, for the study overall: Because the study included only a small number of donors, the genetic and exposure-history diversity represented was limited. Naive subsets generally had larger estimated clonotype richness than memory subsets. Compared with non-shared clonotypes, the clonotypes found in all four sorted-subset donors had higher generation probabilities. Pairwise subsampling indicated that sequencing depth was expected to affect the degree of clonotype sharing among donors. Rarefaction of sorted-subset datasets indicated incomplete sequencing despite the large sequencing depth. When several donors were compared, the shared fraction of clonotypes was around 4.6% for naive CD4, 3.5% for naive CD8, 2.3% for memory CD4, and about 0.36% for memory CD8. Only blood was sampled, and tissue TCR repertoires likely differ from those in blood.

Donors were healthy HIV-negative adults with no recently reported acute infections or vaccinations. Only Caucasian adults living in Nashville, Tennessee, USA were represented among the donors. Magnetic negative selection was used to enrich CD4+ T cells, after which naive cells were positively selected on CD45RA and the negative fraction became the memory subset. After blood collection by leukapheresis, PBMCs were isolated using Ficoll-Histopaque density gradient centrifugation and then cryopreserved in the vapor phase of liquid nitrogen. Analytical flow cytometry was used to check the purity and quantity of every magnetically sorted T cell population. Each sorted fraction had its genomic DNA isolated and then quantified by UV absorbance on a Nanodrop 2000c. Using the deep immunoSEQ assay, TCR CDR3 regions were amplified from genomic DNA by multiplex PCR. Genomic DNA extracted from each cell subset was distributed evenly over all wells of several immunoSEQ 96-well plates, and each plate served as one replicate. For sorted subsets, about 200 ng genomic DNA, equal to 30,000 or so T cell genomes, was loaded into each replicate PCR. Purified libraries were quantified with a Qubit 3.0 fluorometer, sized on a Bioanalyzer 2100, and re-quantified with the KAPA Library Quantification kit. Each immunoSEQ 96-well plate was sequenced on its own single-read 150-cycle Illumina NextSeq 550 flow cell. The source study handled its data this way. The immunoSEQ output contained only junctional sequences without quality scores, so filtering could not match that applied to full-length reads. To assign V/J genes and CDR3, sequences were annotated against IMGT germline references using PyIR, a Python wrapper for IgBLAST v1.9. Reads were removed for weak V/J assignments (E-value above 1e-6), missing CDR3, stop codons, out-of-frame junctions, or ambiguous translated residues. V3J clonotypes were defined as sequences sharing an identical inferred V gene, J gene, and CDR3 amino acid sequence. The percentage overlap between two repertoires was calculated by dividing the number of shared unique clonotypes by the size of the smaller repertoire. Three approaches were used to assess repertoire richness: RTK rarefaction, the Chao1 estimator, and Recon v2.1 estimates of unobserved clonotypes. For all TCRbeta clonotypes obtained by the gDNA method from a handful of donors, generation probabilities were computed with OLGA. Imported from immuneACCESS, the table was reduced by TCRdb to in-frame sequences with V and J called. These copies leave out some clones; in studies compared against another copy, an unresolved V gene accounts for under half, and the cause of the remainder is not known. D and trimming come from the DNA, and the V and J calls and clone size come from that table. Across this sample there are about 2.4 million clones, with approximately 93% seen only once. The top ten clones comprise 0.35% to 0.45% of the sample.

The CDR3 has 16 amino acids, counting the end cysteine and phenylalanine. Only the CDR3 DNA stays, 48 bases, in frame from base 1. In the germline V gene, CDR1 corresponds to SGDLS and CDR2 to YYNGEE. V gives up 4 bases and J gives up 0 bases, and the segment between their germline ends measures 14 bases. A note on this clone: Its antigen remains undetermined. There are no base qualities to consult, and no much larger clone falls within one base.

This clonotype was obtained from a young man in good health. Some clones in this sample may be carry-over from other donors' samples. The rearranged segments are TRBV9 and TRBJ2-1; the D segment cannot be called with confidence. Sequences were obtained from naive CD4+ T cells from PBMCs. This specimen's cell subset or site label, interpreted: CD45RA+ positively selected. In nucleotide form, the sequence is TGTGCCAGCAGCCCCAGCTCTTCTTACTCCTACAATGAGCAGTTCTTC. This encodes CASSPSSSYSYNEQFF.